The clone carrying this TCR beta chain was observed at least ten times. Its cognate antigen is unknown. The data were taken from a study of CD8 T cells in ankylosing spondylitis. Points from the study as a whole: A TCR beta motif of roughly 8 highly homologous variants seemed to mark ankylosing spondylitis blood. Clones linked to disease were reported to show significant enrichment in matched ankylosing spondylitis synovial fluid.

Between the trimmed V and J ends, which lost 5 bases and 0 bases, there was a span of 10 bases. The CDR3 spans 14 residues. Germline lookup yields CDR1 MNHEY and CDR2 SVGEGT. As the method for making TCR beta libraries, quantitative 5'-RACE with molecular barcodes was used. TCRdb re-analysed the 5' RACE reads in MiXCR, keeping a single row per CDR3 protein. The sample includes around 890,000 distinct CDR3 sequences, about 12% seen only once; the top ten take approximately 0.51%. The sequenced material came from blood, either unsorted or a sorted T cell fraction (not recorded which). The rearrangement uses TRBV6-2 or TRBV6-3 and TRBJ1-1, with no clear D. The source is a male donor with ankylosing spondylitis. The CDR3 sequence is CASSAGFLNTEAFF. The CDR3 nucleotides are TGTGCCAGCAGTGCCGGGTTCTTGAACACTGAAGCTTTCTTT.